This is a list of T cell receptor beta chains from one sample in a study of CD8 T cells in ankylosing spondylitis. TCRdb processed the 5' RACE reads anew with MiXCR; each CDR3 protein has one entry. Of roughly 240,000 distinct CDR3 sequences listed, 7% to 10% are singletons. Sequencing used blood, either unsorted or a sorted T cell fraction (not recorded which). The origin of the receptors is a female donor with ankylosing spondylitis or in good health (not recorded which). Each CDR3 is given with its conserved first and last residue. Each record gives: clone size, V gene, J gene, D gene, CDR3 DNA, CDR3 protein. D genes are given only for firm matches. Clone size, where shown, is once, few, many, or a class for clones that have expanded.

clone size: many; V gene: TRBV27; J gene: TRBJ2-1; D gene: TRBD2; CDR3 DNA: TGTGCCAGCAGTTTATTTGGTCTAGCGGAGCTTAGCTCCTACAATGAGCAGTTCTTC; CDR3 protein: CASSLFGLAELSSYNEQFF
clone size: few; V gene: TRBV11-3; J gene: TRBJ2-7; D gene: .; CDR3 DNA: TGTGCCAGCAGCTTATACAGTTCCTACGAGCAGTACTTC; CDR3 protein: CASSLYSSYEQYF
clone size: many; V gene: TRBV7-8; J gene: TRBJ2-5; D gene: .; CDR3 DNA: TGTGCCAGCAGCTTGAGAGTCGGTGAAGCGGCTGGAGAGACCCAGTACTTC; CDR3 protein: CASSLRVGEAAGETQYF
clone size: many; V gene: TRBV2; J gene: TRBJ2-7; D gene: TRBD1; CDR3 DNA: TGTGCCAGCAGTCCCGGGACAGGGGCCCCCCCCTACGAGCAGTACTTC; CDR3 protein: CASSPGTGAPPYEQYF
clone size: few; V gene: TRBV7-8; J gene: TRBJ2-1; D gene: TRBD2; CDR3 DNA: TGTGCCAGCAGCTTAGGGGAGCGGGAGGAGAATGAGCAGTTCTTC; CDR3 protein: CASSLGEREENEQFF
clone size: many; V gene: TRBV11-1; J gene: TRBJ2-3; D gene: TRBD2; CDR3 DNA: TGTGCCAGCAGCTTAGGTGGGACTAGCGGAACATTCACAGATACGCAGTATTTT; CDR3 protein: CASSLGGTSGTFTDTQYF
clone size: many; V gene: TRBV21-1; J gene: TRBJ2-7; D gene: .; CDR3 DNA: TGTGCCAGCAGCAAAGGGAAGATCGAGGGTGATTACGAGCAGTACTTC; CDR3 protein: CASSKGKIEGDYEQYF
clone size: many; V gene: TRBV12-3/TRBV12-4; J gene: TRBJ1-5; D gene: .; CDR3 DNA: TGTGCCAGCAGCCCTACCGGGACCGGCAAACAGCCCCAGCATTTT; CDR3 protein: CASSPTGTGKQPQHF
clone size: many; V gene: TRBV5-1; J gene: TRBJ2-5; D gene: .; CDR3 DNA: TGCGCCAGCAGCTTGGCGGGAACTGGCTTCAAAGAGACCCAGTACTTC; CDR3 protein: CASSLAGTGFKETQYF
clone size: many; V gene: TRBV5-1; J gene: TRBJ1-5; D gene: .; CDR3 DNA: TGCGCCAGCAGCTTGTGGGGTGTGGGGGGTTCAGATCCCCAGCATTTT; CDR3 protein: CASSLWGVGGSDPQHF
clone size: many; V gene: TRBV28; J gene: TRBJ1-1; D gene: TRBD1; CDR3 DNA: TGTGCCAGCAGTCCTACGACCGGGACAGGCGATGAAGCTTTCTTT; CDR3 protein: CASSPTTGTGDEAFF
clone size: many; V gene: TRBV19; J gene: TRBJ2-1; D gene: .; CDR3 DNA: TGTGCCAGTAGTGTAGGGCATGAGCAGTTCTTC; CDR3 protein: CASSVGHEQFF
clone size: many; V gene: TRBV7-2; J gene: TRBJ1-1; D gene: .; CDR3 DNA: TGTGCCAGCAGCTTAAAACAGGTGAACACTGAAGCTTTCTTT; CDR3 protein: CASSLKQVNTEAFF
clone size: many; V gene: TRBV4-3; J gene: TRBJ2-1; D gene: TRBD2; CDR3 DNA: TGCGCCAGCAGCCAAGATTCGGGAGGGCCCTTTGAGCAGTTCTTC; CDR3 protein: CASSQDSGGPFEQFF
clone size: many; V gene: TRBV6-5; J gene: TRBJ2-1; D gene: .; CDR3 DNA: TGTGCCAGCAGTTACTCGAGTGGCAATGAGCAGTTCTTC; CDR3 protein: CASSYSSGNEQFF
clone size: many; V gene: TRBV10-3; J gene: TRBJ2-5; D gene: TRBD2; CDR3 DNA: TGTGCCATAGGGACTAGCGGGAGGGCCGCCGAGACCCAGTACTTC; CDR3 protein: CAIGTSGRAAETQYF
clone size: few; V gene: TRBV20-1; J gene: TRBJ1-1; D gene: .; CDR3 DNA: TGCAGTGCTAGAGGACCGGGCACTGAAGCTTTCTTT; CDR3 protein: CSARGPGTEAFF
clone size: many; V gene: TRBV12-3/TRBV12-4; J gene: TRBJ1-5; D gene: TRBD1; CDR3 DNA: TGTGCCAGCACTCCCGGGACAGACCACCCGCTGTGGAATCAGCCCCAGCATTTT; CDR3 protein: CASTPGTDHPLWNQPQHF
clone size: many; V gene: TRBV9; J gene: TRBJ2-3; D gene: .; CDR3 DNA: TGTGCCAGCAGCGTAGCGGGAACTAGCACAGATACGCAGTATTTT; CDR3 protein: CASSVAGTSTDTQYF
clone size: many; V gene: TRBV12-3/TRBV12-4; J gene: TRBJ2-1; D gene: TRBD1; CDR3 DNA: TGTGCCAGTAGAACTCGACAGGGATGGAATGAGCAGTTCTTC; CDR3 protein: CASRTRQGWNEQFF
clone size: .; V gene: TRBV20-1; J gene: TRBJ1-1; D gene: TRBD1; CDR3 DNA: TGCAGTGCTAGACAACAGGGGGCGCGGGGCATCGCAGGCACTGAAGCTTTCTTT; CDR3 protein: CSARQQGARGIAGTEAFF
clone size: many; V gene: TRBV20-1; J gene: TRBJ1-1; D gene: .; CDR3 DNA: TGCAGTGCTGGGGCGGGGCTGGGGACTGAAGCTTTCTTT; CDR3 protein: CSAGAGLGTEAFF
clone size: many; V gene: TRBV24-1; J gene: TRBJ1-5; D gene: .; CDR3 DNA: TGTGCCACCAGTGAGGACGGACCTAGCAATCAGCCCCAGCATTTT; CDR3 protein: CATSEDGPSNQPQHF
clone size: .; V gene: TRBV2; J gene: TRBJ2-1; D gene: TRBD2; CDR3 DNA: TGTGCCAGCAGTGCCCACCCCGGAGCGGGGTCCATCGATGAGCAGTTCTTC; CDR3 protein: CASSAHPGAGSIDEQFF
clone size: many; V gene: TRBV7-2; J gene: TRBJ1-1; D gene: TRBD1; CDR3 DNA: TGTGCCAGCAGCGCTTACAGGGGGCTGACTGAAGCTTTCTTT; CDR3 protein: CASSAYRGLTEAFF
clone size: many; V gene: TRBV3-1; J gene: TRBJ2-7; D gene: .; CDR3 DNA: TGTGCCAGCAGCACTGAGAGTCGAAGAGGGCAGTACTTC; CDR3 protein: CASSTESRRGQYF
clone size: many; V gene: TRBV7-2; J gene: TRBJ2-5; D gene: .; CDR3 DNA: TGTGCCAGCAGCTTAGGTTTAGGCTTGGGGGAGACCCAGTACTTC; CDR3 protein: CASSLGLGLGETQYF
clone size: many; V gene: TRBV6-1; J gene: TRBJ2-1; D gene: .; CDR3 DNA: TGTGCCAGCAGAGCCGGGACTGCCTCCTACAATGAGCAGTTCTTC; CDR3 protein: CASRAGTASYNEQFF
clone size: many; V gene: TRBV6-2/TRBV6-3; J gene: TRBJ1-1; D gene: .; CDR3 DNA: TGTGCCAGCAGTTACTCAGGAGTTGTCACTGAAGCTTTCTTT; CDR3 protein: CASSYSGVVTEAFF
clone size: many; V gene: TRBV5-1; J gene: TRBJ2-3; D gene: .; CDR3 DNA: TGCGCCAGCAGCTTAGAGTCCAGGAACACAGATACGCAGTATTTT; CDR3 protein: CASSLESRNTDTQYF
clone size: many; V gene: TRBV15; J gene: TRBJ1-1; D gene: .; CDR3 DNA: TGTGCCACCAGCAGAGCCAGGTCCGACACTGAAGCTTTCTTT; CDR3 protein: CATSRARSDTEAFF
clone size: many; V gene: TRBV29-1; J gene: TRBJ2-1; D gene: .; CDR3 DNA: TGCAGCGTTGAAGTATGGTACGGGGCCGAGCAGTTCTTC; CDR3 protein: CSVEVWYGAEQFF
clone size: many; V gene: TRBV6-2/TRBV6-3; J gene: TRBJ1-6; D gene: TRBD1; CDR3 DNA: TGTGCCAGCACCCTGGGACAGCGGGATTCACCCCTCCACTTT; CDR3 protein: CASTLGQRDSPLHF